This entry lists 27 T cell receptor beta chains sequenced from one sample in a study of patients and donors after allogeneic stem cell transplantation. TCRdb re-derived calls from the RT-PCR reads in MiXCR, one entry per CDR3 protein. The sample yields roughly 940,000 distinct CDR3 sequences, about a sixth seen once. Sequenced: blood, either unsorted or a sorted T cell fraction (not recorded which). All receptors derive from a human donor who was either an allogeneic HSCT recipient or a stem cell or donor lymphocyte infusion donor (not recorded which). It is not recorded whose cells these are; they may come from a transplant donor.

The V call is TRBV7-2, the J call TRBJ1-1; D ambiguous. Trimming left V 5 bases short and J 3 bases short, with 13 bases between. The CDR3 is made up of 14 amino acids. In germline, CDR1 is SGHTA, CDR2 FQGNSA. CDR3 region: CASSPRTEHTEAFF. CDR3 DNA: TGTGCCAGCAGCCCCAGGACGGAACACACTGAAGCTTTCTTT. Based on the CDR3 plus reference TRBV7-2 and TRBJ1-1, the full variable domain is GAGVSQSPSNKVTEKGKDVELRCDPISGHTALYWYRQSLGQGLEFLIYFQGNSAPDKSGLPSDRFSAERTGGSVSTLTIQRTQQEDSAVYLCASSPRTEHTEAFFGQGTRLTVV.

The chain combines TRBV5-1 with TRBJ2-5; D is ambiguous. Germline lookup yields CDR1 SGHRS and CDR2 YFSETQ. V was cut by 4 bases and J by 2 bases, with 12 bases left in between. The CDR3 is 14 residues long. As DNA, the CDR3 is TGCGCCAGCAGCGGGTTGGATTCTCAAGAGACCCAGTACTTC. This gives the protein CASSGLDSQETQYF. Supplemented by reference TRBV5-1 and TRBJ2-5, the full variable domain reads KAGVTQTPRYLIKTRGQQVTLSCSPISGHRSVSWYQQTPGQGLQFLFEYFSETQRNKGNFPGRFSGRQFSNSRSEMNVSTLELGDSALYLCASSGLDSQETQYFGPGTRLLVL.

A few counts support this clonotype. This sequence joins TRBV6-2 or TRBV6-3 and TRBJ2-7, with D perhaps TRBD2 (6 bases). Between the trimmed V and J ends, which lost 5 bases and 3 bases, there was a span of 17 bases. The CDR3 sequence is 15 residues long. Germline V gene lookup returns CDR1 MNHEY and CDR2 SVGEGT. CDR3 residues: CASSLHLGLNYEQYF. CDR3 in DNA: TGTGCCAGCAGTCTACACTTGGGACTTAACTACGAGCAGTACTTC.

This clonotype has a handful of counts. Compared with germline, one end of the junction differs, possibly owing to a read error. V and J are TRBV24-1 and TRBJ2-1, with TRBD2 matching over 8 bases. There are 12 residues in the CDR3. Germline V gives CDR1 KGHDR, CDR2 SFDVKD. The CDR3 region has the DNA TGTGCCACCAGTGATTTGGAGCGGGAGTGGGTCTTC. This encodes CATSDLEREWVF.

The chain recombines TRBV2 with TRBJ2-7, with D tentatively TRBD2 (6 bases). The CDR3 runs 13 residues. Trimming left V 11 bases short and J 4 bases short, with 18 bases between. Germline CDR1 and CDR2: SNHLY and FYNNEI. DNA of the CDR3: TGTGCCGGGGGGACGGACCCGCCTTACGAGCAGTACTTC. This codes for CAGGTDPPYEQYF.

This clonotype was recorded a few times. The rearrangement links TRBV20-1 to TRBJ2-1; D tentatively fits TRBD1 or TRBD2 (6 bases each). This CDR3 has 14 amino acids. Trimming stripped 4 bases from V and 2 bases from J, with 12 bases between. Germline V CDR1 and CDR2: DFQATT, SNEGSKA (reference sequence). The CDR3 region is CSAMGAGPYNEQFF. The CDR3 DNA follows: TGCAGTGCTATGGGGGCGGGGCCCTACAATGAGCAGTTCTTC.

The V call is TRBV27, the J call TRBJ2-1, with 7 bases aligning to TRBD2. Germline loops: CDR1 MNHEY, CDR2 SMNVEV (reference sequence). Losses at the gene ends were 10 bases for V and 1 base for J; bases not matched to a gene: 4. This CDR3 contains 13 residues. This CDR3 reads CATGEGSYNEQFF. CDR3 nucleotide sequence: TGTGCCACCGGGGAGGGGTCCTACAATGAGCAGTTCTTC.

This sequence joins TRBV5-1 and TRBJ1-2; D gene unclear. Germline V gives CDR1 SGHRS, CDR2 YFSETQ. CDR3 length: 12 residues. Trimming removed 7 bases at V and 0 bases at J, with 7 bases between. CDR3 DNA sequence: TGCGCCAGCGCTGGGGCTAACTATGGCTACACCTTC. As protein: CASAGANYGYTF.

This rearrangement joins TRBV6-1 to TRBJ2-4, with TRBD1 matching over 11 bases. Germline V gene sequence: CDR1 MNHNS, CDR2 SASEGT. The CDR3 has 16 residues. Germline trimming cut 6 bases from V and 9 bases from J; bases unmatched to any gene: 13. This CDR3 is CASRPITDRGRVIQYF. The CDR3 nucleotides read TGTGCCAGCAGGCCCATTACGGACAGGGGGCGCGTCATTCAGTACTTC.

This clonotype was observed many times. The chain has TRBV7-2 and TRBJ2-5; D not resolved. Trimming took off 1 base at V and 4 bases at J, with 13 bases between the two ends. Per the germline V gene, CDR1 is SGHTA and CDR2 is FQGNSA. This CDR3 is 15 amino acids long. The CDR3 is CASSLDGDPGETQYF. The CDR3 DNA is TGTGCCAGCAGCTTAGATGGTGACCCGGGAGAGACCCAGTACTTC.

The CDR3 is CASSLAPVPLSSYNEQFF. Written as DNA, the CDR3 is TGCGCCAGCAGCTTGGCCCCTGTGCCTCTTAGCTCCTACAATGAGCAGTTCTTC. J is TRBJ2-1 and V is TRBV5-1; D is uncertain. This CDR3 has 18 residues. Trimming removed 0 bases at V and 0 bases at J, with 16 bases between. Germline CDR1 reads SGHRS; CDR2 reads YFSETQ. The full variable domain, rest sourced from reference TRBV5-1 and TRBJ2-1, is KAGVTQTPRYLIKTRGQQVTLSCSPISGHRSVSWYQQTPGQGLQFLFEYFSETQRNKGNFPGRFSGRQFSNSRSEMNVSTLELGDSALYLCASSLAPVPLSSYNEQFFGPGTRLTVL.

This rearrangement joins TRBV3-1 to TRBJ2-5, with 7 nucleotides matching TRBD1. CDR1 and CDR2 (germline): LGHDT, YNNKEL (reference sequence). The CDR3 totals 14 residues. V shed 4 bases and J 4 bases; nucleotides not matched to a gene: 6. CDR3 sequence reads: CASSREGGGETQYF. The DNA of the CDR3 is TGTGCCAGCAGCCGAGAAGGGGGCGGAGAGACCCAGTACTTC.

This clonotype was recorded a few times. V and J are TRBV10-3 and TRBJ1-4; TRBD1 aligns across 10 bases. Germline V gene sequence: CDR1 ENHRY, CDR2 SYGVKD. V lost 0 bases and J lost 10; bases outside the gene matches: 5. The CDR3 runs 15 residues. The CDR3 loop reads CAISESTRDRGKLFF. DNA of the CDR3: TGTGCCATCAGTGAGTCGACTCGGGACAGGGGAAAACTGTTTTTT.

The chain links TRBV10-3 to TRBJ2-7, with D uncertain. Germline CDR1 reads ENHRY; CDR2 reads SYGVKD. Trimming took off 11 bases at V and 12 bases at J, with 17 bases between the two ends. The CDR3 has 10 residues. The CDR3 loop is CASQEESTYF. The CDR3 DNA reads TGTGCCTCCCAAGAGGAAAGCACGTACTTC.

This clonotype was picked up a small number of times. V is TRBV19 and J is TRBJ2-7; TRBD1 is a possible D gene (7 bases). Germline CDR1 LNHDA, CDR2 SQIVND (reference sequence). The CDR3 runs to 15 residues. Trimming cost V 7 bases and J 3 bases, with 19 bases left between them. The DNA of the CDR3 is TGTGCCAGTACCTCGGGGGACAGAGCTAACTACGAGCAGTACTTC. Its protein product is CASTSGDRANYEQYF.

The chain is built from TRBV20-1 and TRBJ2-1, with 7 bases aligning to TRBD1. This CDR3 region has 15 residues. J gave up 0 bases and V 0 bases, and 2 bases lay outside the gene matches. The germline V gene has CDR1 DFQATT and CDR2 SNEGSKA (reference sequence). CDR3 sequence: CSARDRDSSYNEQFF. The CDR3 region has the DNA TGCAGTGCTAGAGATAGGGACAGCTCCTACAATGAGCAGTTCTTC.

The gene calls are TRBV7-9 and TRBJ1-5; 8 nucleotides line up with TRBD1. The CDR3 length is 14 residues. The germline gives CDR1 SEHNR, CDR2 FQNEAQ (reference sequence). V lost 4 bases to trimming and J lost 11 bases; unmatched junction nucleotides: 10. CDR3 coding DNA: TGTGCCAGCAGCTCGGACAGGGTCGAGGGGGCCCAGCATTTT. Amino acids: CASSSDRVEGAQHF. The full variable domain, its missing parts supplied by reference TRBV7-9 and TRBJ1-5, is DTGVSQNPRHKITKRGQNVTFRCDPISEHNRLYWYRQTLGQGPEFLTYFQNEAQLEKSRLLSDRFSAERPKGSFSTLEIQRTEQGDSAMYLCASSSDRVEGAQHFGDGTRLSIL.

This chain connects TRBV20-1 to TRBJ2-5; D is unclear. Per the germline V gene, CDR1 is DFQATT and CDR2 is SNEGSKA (reference sequence). The CDR3 runs to 10 residues. The V end was cut by 2 bases, the J end by 5 bases, with 3 bases between. CDR3: CSARTETQYF. As DNA, the CDR3 is TGCAGTGCTAGAACGGAGACCCAGTACTTC.

This clonotype was detected only a few times. The rearrangement uses TRBV11-3 and TRBJ2-2; 7 bases map to TRBD2. Germline V gene data show CDR1 as SGHNT and CDR2 as YENEEA. CDR3 size: 14 residues. V shed 4 bases, J shed 6 bases, and the junction held 5 bases outside the gene matches. Written as DNA, the CDR3 is TGTGCCAGCAGCTATAGAGCGGGGTCCGGGGAGCTGTTTTTT. Protein product: CASSYRAGSGELFF.

The chain employs TRBV6-2 or TRBV6-3 and TRBJ1-1; no definite D call. Germline lookup yields CDR1 MNHEY and CDR2 SVGEGT. V lost 6 bases to trimming and J lost 7 bases, with 12 bases between them. This CDR3 is built from 12 residues. Here the CDR3 DNA reads TGTGCCAGCAGACCGGGTCGGAGTGAAGCTTTCTTT. The encoded protein is CASRPGRSEAFF.

The table lists this clonotype with a few counts. The rearrangement joins TRBV20-1 to TRBJ2-2; D not certain. This CDR3 is 15 amino acids long. The germline V and J ends were trimmed by 3 bases and 0 bases, with 11 bases remaining between them. Germline loops: CDR1 DFQATT, CDR2 SNEGSKA (reference sequence). The CDR3 sequence: CSASNVQPNTGELFF. The CDR3 DNA reads as TGCAGTGCTAGTAACGTACAGCCGAACACCGGGGAGCTGTTTTTT.

This clonotype appeared a few times. The chain has TRBV10-3 and TRBJ2-7; no reliable D call. Germline CDR1 is ENHRY and CDR2 is SYGVKD. The V and J ends lost 0 bases and 3 bases respectively, with 3 bases between them. CDR3 length: 12 residues. The CDR3 nucleotides are TGTGCCATCAGTGAGTCGCACTACGAGCAGTACTTC. It codes for CAISESHYEQYF.

This clonotype turned up a few times. The chain combines TRBV24-1 with TRBJ2-7; possibly TRBD1 for D (6 bases). Germline assignment: CDR1 KGHDR and CDR2 SFDVKD. This CDR3 spans 13 amino acids. The V gene lost 4 bases and the J gene lost 5 bases, with 11 bases spanning the gap. In DNA form, the CDR3 reads TGTGCCACCAGTGAGTTGCAGGGGCACGAGCAGTACTTC. The encoded protein is CATSELQGHEQYF.

This clonotype occurred a few times. The V gene is TRBV12-3 or TRBV12-4, the J gene TRBJ1-1, with no clear D. This CDR3 contains 11 residues. V shed 8 bases and J shed 4 bases, with 8 bases lying between them. CDR3 amino acids: CASYRVTEAFF. The CDR3 coding sequence is TGTGCCAGCTATAGGGTCACTGAAGCTTTCTTT.

J is TRBJ1-1 and V is TRBV4-2; D remains ambiguous. Germline values: CDR1 LGHNA, CDR2 YNFKEQ. This CDR3 is 16 amino acids long. Between the trimmed V and J ends, which lost 0 bases and 0 bases, there was a span of 11 bases. The DNA for the CDR3 is TGTGCCAGCAGCCAAGAAACCCGCACCTTGAACACTGAAGCTTTCTTT. Encoded protein: CASSQETRTLNTEAFF.

This clonotype was detected only a few times. This chain connects TRBV11-2 to TRBJ2-7; TRBD1 aligns across 7 bases. The CDR3 covers 14 residues. Germline V gene lookup returns CDR1 SGHAT and CDR2 FQNNGV. The junction had 10 bases not matched to a gene; V was cut back by 0 bases and J by 11 bases. As DNA, the CDR3 is TGTGCCAGCAGCTTAGAAGCCCGGGACAGCCGGGAGTACTTC. It yields the protein CASSLEARDSREYF. Complete variable domain (other parts from reference TRBV11-2 and TRBJ2-7): EAGVAQSPRYKIIEKRQSVAFWCNPISGHATLYWYQQILGQGPKLLIQFQNNGVVDDSQLPKDRFSAERLKGVDSTLKIQPAKLEDSAVYLCASSLEARDSREYFGPGTRLTVT.

The chain combines TRBV20-1 with TRBJ2-3; D is unclear. The CDR3 covers 14 residues. Germline V gene sequence: CDR1 DFQATT, CDR2 SNEGSKA (reference sequence). V was pared by 0 bases and J by 6 bases, with 13 bases between. The CDR3 DNA sequence: TGCAGTGCTAGAGATCAGCCCACTCTTGATACGCAGTATTTT. Translating gives CSARDQPTLDTQYF.